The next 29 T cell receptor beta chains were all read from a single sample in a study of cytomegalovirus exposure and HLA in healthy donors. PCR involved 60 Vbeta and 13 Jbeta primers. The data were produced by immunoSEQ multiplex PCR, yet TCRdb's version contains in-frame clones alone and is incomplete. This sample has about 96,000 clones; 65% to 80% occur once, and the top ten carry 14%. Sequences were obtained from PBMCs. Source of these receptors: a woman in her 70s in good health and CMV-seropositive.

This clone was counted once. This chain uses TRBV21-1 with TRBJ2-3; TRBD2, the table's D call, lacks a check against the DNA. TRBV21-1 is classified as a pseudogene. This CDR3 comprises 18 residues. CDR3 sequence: CASSKALRTSGGRDTQYF. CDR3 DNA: TGTGCCAGCAGCAAAGCCCTCAGGACTAGCGGGGGAAGGGATACGCAGTATTTT.

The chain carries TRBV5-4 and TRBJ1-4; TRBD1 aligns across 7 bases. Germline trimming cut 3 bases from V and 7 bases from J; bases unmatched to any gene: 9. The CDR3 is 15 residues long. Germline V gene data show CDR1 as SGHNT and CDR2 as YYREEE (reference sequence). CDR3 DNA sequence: TGTGCCAGCAGCTCGCAGACAGGGAGCGCTGAAAAACTGTTTTTT. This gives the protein CASSSQTGSAEKLFF.

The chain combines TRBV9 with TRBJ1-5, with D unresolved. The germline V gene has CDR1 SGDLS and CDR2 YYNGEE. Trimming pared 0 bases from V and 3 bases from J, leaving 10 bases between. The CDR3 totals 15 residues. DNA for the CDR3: TGTGCCAGCAGCGTAGGAAATGGAGTCAATCAGCCCCAGCATTTT. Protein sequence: CASSVGNGVNQPQHF.

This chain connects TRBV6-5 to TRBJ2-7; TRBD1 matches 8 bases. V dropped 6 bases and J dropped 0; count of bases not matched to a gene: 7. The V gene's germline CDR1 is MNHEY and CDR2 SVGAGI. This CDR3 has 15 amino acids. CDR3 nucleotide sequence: TGTGCCAGCAGGAACACAGGGGGGCCCTCCTACGAGCAGTACTTC. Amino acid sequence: CASRNTGGPSYEQYF.

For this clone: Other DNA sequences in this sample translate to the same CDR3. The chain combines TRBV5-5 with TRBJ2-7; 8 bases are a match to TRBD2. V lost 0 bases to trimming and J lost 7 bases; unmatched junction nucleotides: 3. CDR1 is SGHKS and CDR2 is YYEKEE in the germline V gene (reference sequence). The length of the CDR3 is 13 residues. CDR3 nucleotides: TGTGCCAGCAGCTTGGTGGCGGGGGGAGAGCAGTACTTC. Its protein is CASSLVAGGEQYF.

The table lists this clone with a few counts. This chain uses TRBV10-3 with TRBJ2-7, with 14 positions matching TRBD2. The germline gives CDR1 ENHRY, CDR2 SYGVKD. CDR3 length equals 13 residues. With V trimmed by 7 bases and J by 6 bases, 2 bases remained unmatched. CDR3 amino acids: CAITGTSGSEQYF. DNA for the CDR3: TGTGCCATCACCGGGACTAGCGGGAGCGAGCAGTACTTC.

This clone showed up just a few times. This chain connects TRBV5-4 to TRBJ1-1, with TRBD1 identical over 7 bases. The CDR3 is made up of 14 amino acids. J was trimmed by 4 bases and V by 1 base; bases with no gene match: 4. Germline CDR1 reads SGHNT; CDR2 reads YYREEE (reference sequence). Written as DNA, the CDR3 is TGTGCCAGCAGCTTGAGGGGGCTCCTCACTGAAGCTTTCTTT. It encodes CASSLRGLLTEAFF.

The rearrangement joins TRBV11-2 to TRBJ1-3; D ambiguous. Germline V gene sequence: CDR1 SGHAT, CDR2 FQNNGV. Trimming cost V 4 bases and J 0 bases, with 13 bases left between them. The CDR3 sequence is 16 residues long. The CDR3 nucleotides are TGTGCCAGCAGCTCCAGCCGGCGGAACTCTGGAAACACCATATATTTT. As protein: CASSSSRRNSGNTIYF.

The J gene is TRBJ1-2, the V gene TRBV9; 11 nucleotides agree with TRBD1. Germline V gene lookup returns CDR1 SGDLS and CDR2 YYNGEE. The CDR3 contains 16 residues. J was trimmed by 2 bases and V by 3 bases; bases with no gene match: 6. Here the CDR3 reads CASSGTGGPANYGYTF. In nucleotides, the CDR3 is TGTGCCAGCAGCGGGACAGGGGGCCCGGCGAACTATGGCTACACCTTC.

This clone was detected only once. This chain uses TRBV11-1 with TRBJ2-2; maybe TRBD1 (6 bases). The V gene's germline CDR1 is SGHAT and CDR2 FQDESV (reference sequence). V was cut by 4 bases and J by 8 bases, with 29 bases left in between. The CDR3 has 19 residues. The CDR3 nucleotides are TGTGCCAGCAGCTCCTCCTATGGTGGGGGCCCACGAGGTTTGGGGGAGCTGTTTTTT. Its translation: CASSSSYGGGPRGLGELFF.

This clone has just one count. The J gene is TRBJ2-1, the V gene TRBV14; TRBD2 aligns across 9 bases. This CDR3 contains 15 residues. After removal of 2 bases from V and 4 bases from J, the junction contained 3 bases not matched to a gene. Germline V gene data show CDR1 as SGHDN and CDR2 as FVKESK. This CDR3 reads CASSQRLAVYNEQFF. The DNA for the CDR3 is TGTGCCAGCAGCCAAAGACTAGCGGTATACAATGAGCAGTTCTTC.

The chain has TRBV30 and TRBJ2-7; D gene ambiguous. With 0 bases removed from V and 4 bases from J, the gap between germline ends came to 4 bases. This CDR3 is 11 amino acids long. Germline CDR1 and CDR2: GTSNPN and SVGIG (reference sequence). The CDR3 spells CAWSVLYEQYF. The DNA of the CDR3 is TGTGCCTGGAGTGTTCTTTACGAGCAGTACTTC.

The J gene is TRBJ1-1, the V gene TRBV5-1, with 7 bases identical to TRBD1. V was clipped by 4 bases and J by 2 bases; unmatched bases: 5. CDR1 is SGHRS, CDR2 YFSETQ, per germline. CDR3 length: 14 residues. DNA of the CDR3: TGCGCCAGCAGCCTGACAGGGCTTAACACTGAAGCTTTCTTT. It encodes CASSLTGLNTEAFF.

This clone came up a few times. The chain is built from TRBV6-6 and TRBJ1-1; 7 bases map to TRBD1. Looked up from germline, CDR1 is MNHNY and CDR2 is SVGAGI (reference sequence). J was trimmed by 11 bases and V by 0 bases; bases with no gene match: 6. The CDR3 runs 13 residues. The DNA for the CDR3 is TGTGCCAGCAGTTACTCCCTAACAGGGGAGGCTTTCTTT. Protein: CASSYSLTGEAFF.

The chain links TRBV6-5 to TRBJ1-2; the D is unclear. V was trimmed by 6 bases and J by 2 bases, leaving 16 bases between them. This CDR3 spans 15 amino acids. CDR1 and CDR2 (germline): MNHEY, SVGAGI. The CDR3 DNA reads TGTGCCAGCAGCCCTACCCGGACTCTAAACTATGGCTACACCTTC. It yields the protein CASSPTRTLNYGYTF.

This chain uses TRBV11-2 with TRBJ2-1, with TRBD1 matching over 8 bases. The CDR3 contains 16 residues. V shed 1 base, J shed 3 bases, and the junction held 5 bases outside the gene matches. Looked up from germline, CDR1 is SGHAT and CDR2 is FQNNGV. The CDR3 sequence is CASSLVAGGFYNEQFF. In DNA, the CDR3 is TGTGCCAGCAGCTTAGTGGCAGGGGGCTTCTACAATGAGCAGTTCTTC.

CDR3 nucleotides: TGTGCCAGCAGCTTCTCACTAGCGGGAGGGGTTGCGCAGTTCTTC. Encoded protein: CASSFSLAGGVAQFF. The J gene is TRBJ2-1, the V gene TRBV7-2, with 13 bases matching TRBD2. From germline, CDR1 is SGHTA and CDR2 FQGNSA. The CDR3 spans 15 residues. Losses at the gene ends were 3 bases for V and 12 bases for J; bases not matched to a gene: 8.

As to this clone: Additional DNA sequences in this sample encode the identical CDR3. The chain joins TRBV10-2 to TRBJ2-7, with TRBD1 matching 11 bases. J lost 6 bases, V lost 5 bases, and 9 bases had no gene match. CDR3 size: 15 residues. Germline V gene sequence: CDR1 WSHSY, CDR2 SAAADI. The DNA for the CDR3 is TGCGCCAGCAGTCATCCGGGACAGGGGGTGGGCGAGCAGTACTTC. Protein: CASSHPGQGVGEQYF.

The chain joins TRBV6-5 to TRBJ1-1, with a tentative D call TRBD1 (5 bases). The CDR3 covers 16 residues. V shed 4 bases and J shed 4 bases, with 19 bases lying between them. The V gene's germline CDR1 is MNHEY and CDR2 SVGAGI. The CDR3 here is CASSFRGISWGTEAFF. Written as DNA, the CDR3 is TGTGCCAGCAGTTTCCGGGGGATCTCGTGGGGCACTGAAGCTTTCTTT.

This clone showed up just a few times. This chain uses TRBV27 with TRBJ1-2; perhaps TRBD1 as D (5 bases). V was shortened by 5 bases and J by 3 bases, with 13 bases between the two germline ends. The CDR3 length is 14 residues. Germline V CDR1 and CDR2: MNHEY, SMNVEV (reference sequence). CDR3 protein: CASSASTDDYGYTF. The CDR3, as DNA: TGTGCCAGCAGTGCGTCGACAGACGACTATGGCTACACCTTC.

The DNA of the CDR3 is TGTGCCAGCACCCAGCGTAGTGAGCAGTTCTTC. Its translation is CASTQRSEQFF. The gene calls are TRBV27 and TRBJ2-1; D is ambiguous. V gave up 7 bases and J gave up 9 bases, with 10 bases separating them. CDR3 size: 11 residues. In germline, CDR1 is MNHEY, CDR2 SMNVEV (reference sequence).

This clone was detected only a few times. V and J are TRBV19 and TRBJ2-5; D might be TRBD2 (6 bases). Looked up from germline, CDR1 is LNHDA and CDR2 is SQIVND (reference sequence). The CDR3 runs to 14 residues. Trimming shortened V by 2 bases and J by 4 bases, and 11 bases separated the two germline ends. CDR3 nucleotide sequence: TGTGCCAGTAGTATACAGGTGGAGGGAGAGACCCAGTACTTC. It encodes CASSIQVEGETQYF.

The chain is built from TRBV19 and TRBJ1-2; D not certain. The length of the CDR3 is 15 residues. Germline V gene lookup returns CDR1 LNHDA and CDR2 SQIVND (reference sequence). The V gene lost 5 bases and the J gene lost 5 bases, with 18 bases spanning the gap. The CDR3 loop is CASSLAFFGFYGYTF. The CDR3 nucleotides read TGTGCCAGTAGTTTAGCCTTTTTCGGTTTTTATGGCTACACCTTC.

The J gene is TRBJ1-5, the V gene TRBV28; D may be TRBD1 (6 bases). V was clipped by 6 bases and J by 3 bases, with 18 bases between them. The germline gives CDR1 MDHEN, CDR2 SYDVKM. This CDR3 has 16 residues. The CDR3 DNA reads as TGTGCCAGCAGACACGCCACCAGGGGATCCAATCAGCCCCAGCATTTT. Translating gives CASRHATRGSNQPQHF.

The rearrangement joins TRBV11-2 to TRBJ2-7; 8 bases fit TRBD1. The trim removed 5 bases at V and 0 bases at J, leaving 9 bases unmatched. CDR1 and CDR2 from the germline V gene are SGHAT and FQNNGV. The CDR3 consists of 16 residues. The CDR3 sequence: CASSLSGQVSSYEQYF. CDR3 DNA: TGTGCCAGCAGCCTCTCGGGACAGGTGAGCTCCTACGAGCAGTACTTC. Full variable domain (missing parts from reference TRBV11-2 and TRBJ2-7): EAGVAQSPRYKIIEKRQSVAFWCNPISGHATLYWYQQILGQGPKLLIQFQNNGVVDDSQLPKDRFSAERLKGVDSTLKIQPAKLEDSAVYLCASSLSGQVSSYEQYFGPGTRLTVT.

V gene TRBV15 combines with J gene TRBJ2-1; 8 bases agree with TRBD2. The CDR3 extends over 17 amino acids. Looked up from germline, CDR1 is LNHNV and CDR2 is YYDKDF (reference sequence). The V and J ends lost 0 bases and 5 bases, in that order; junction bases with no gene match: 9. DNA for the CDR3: TGTGCCACCAGCAGAGAGGCCGCTAGCGGGTTCCACAATGAGCAGTTCTTC. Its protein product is CATSREAASGFHNEQFF.

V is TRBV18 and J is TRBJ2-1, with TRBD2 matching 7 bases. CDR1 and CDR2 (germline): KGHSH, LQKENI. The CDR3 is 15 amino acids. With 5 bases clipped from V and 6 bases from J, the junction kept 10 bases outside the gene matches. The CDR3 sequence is CASSFGLGGPNEQFF. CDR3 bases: TGTGCCAGCTCATTTGGACTAGGAGGTCCCAATGAGCAGTTCTTC.

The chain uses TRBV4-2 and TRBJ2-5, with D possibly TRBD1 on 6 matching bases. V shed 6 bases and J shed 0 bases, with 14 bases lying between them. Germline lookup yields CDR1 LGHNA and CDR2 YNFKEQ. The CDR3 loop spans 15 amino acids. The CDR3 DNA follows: TGTGCCAGCAGTCGGACCGGGGACAACCAAGAGACCCAGTACTTC. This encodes CASSRTGDNQETQYF.

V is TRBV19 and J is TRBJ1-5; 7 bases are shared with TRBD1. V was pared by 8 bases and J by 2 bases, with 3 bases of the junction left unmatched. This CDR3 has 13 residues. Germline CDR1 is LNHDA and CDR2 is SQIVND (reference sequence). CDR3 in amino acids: CASGGGRNQPQHF. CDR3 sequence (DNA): TGTGCCAGTGGAGGGGGCCGCAATCAGCCCCAGCATTTT.